Presented here are 5 T cell receptor beta chains from one specimen sequenced in a study of vaccination and CD4 T cells after COVID-19 (dated 2022 in TCRdb). The intended sense of this specimen's treatment or condition label: roughly ten-day PBMC culture with coronavirus spike peptide pools or control peptides (ViraFEST assay). These receptors have no identified antigens. Library method: PCR. Sequenced using an Illumina iSeq 100. At the Johns Hopkins FTIC core, DNA from the cultured CD4+ T cells underwent TCR sequencing with the Oncomine TCR Beta short-read assay. Clones were called with MiXCR by TCRdb after fastp trimmed the public reads at Q25, and only in-frame beta chains were retained. Identical CDR3 proteins give one entry, which carries the most common genes and DNA. This sample comprises about 21,000 distinct CDR3 sequences, about 61% of them detected only once. Roughly a tenth of the sample rests with the top ten.

Material: CD4+ T cells from blood, cultured in vitro. The origin of the receptors is a human donor who had recovered from COVID-19.

The chain joins TRBV25-1 to TRBJ1-5, with 8 bases identical to TRBD1. Per the germline V gene, CDR1 is MGHDK and CDR2 is SYGVNS. This CDR3 comprises 13 residues. Trimming took 3 bases from V and 6 from J; bases not matched to a gene: 1. The CDR3 coding sequence is TGTGCCAGCAGTGAGACAGGGGTTCAGCCCCAGCATTTT. Amino acids: CASSETGVQPQHF.

The chain links TRBV24-1 to TRBJ1-5, with unresolved D. Germline values: CDR1 KGHDR, CDR2 SFDVKD. The CDR3 is 15 residues long. The V gene lost 5 bases and the J gene lost 6 bases, with 16 bases spanning the gap. The DNA of the CDR3 is TGTGCCACCAGTGGTTCTGGGGATTGGAGTCAGCCCCAGCATTTT. Translation: CATSGSGDWSQPQHF.

V and J are TRBV20-1 and TRBJ2-1; D could derive from TRBD1 or TRBD2 (5 bases each). The CDR3 loop spans 13 amino acids. Germline CDR1 DFQATT, CDR2 SNEGSKA (reference sequence). Trimming took 4 bases from V and 6 from J, leaving 13 bases between them. This CDR3 is CSATRDLINEQFF. CDR3 DNA sequence: TGCAGTGCTACCCGGGACCTTATCAATGAGCAGTTCTTC.

This rearrangement joins TRBV20-1 to TRBJ1-5, with D uncertain. V was pared by 1 base and J by 0 bases, with 7 bases between. Germline-derived CDR1 and CDR2 are DFQATT and SNEGSKA (reference sequence). The CDR3 has 14 residues. CDR3 sequence (DNA): TGCAGTGCTAGAGGGAAGGGTAGCAATCAGCCCCAGCATTTT. Translation: CSARGKGSNQPQHF.

The chain links TRBV6-1 to TRBJ1-2; the D gene is possibly TRBD1 (5 bases). Trimming removed 7 bases at V and 7 bases at J, with 22 bases between. CDR1 is MNHNS, CDR2 SASEGT, per germline. CDR3 size: 15 residues. As DNA, the CDR3 is TGTGCCAGCAAAGGGGCGGTAGGGGTGAACGTTGGCTACACCTTC. It yields the protein CASKGAVGVNVGYTF.